The clone carrying this TCR beta chain has just one count. Antigen: not known. This entry belongs to a study of cytomegalovirus exposure and HLA in healthy donors. Broader study findings: Follow-up analysis found HLA locus-dependent TCR association rates, highest for DRB1 and lowest for HLA-C. Researchers counted around 150 TCR beta chains as cytomegalovirus-associated.

The PCR employed 60 Vbeta primers together with 13 Jbeta primers. This table comes from immunoSEQ multiplex PCR, and its TCRdb copy is limited to in-frame clones, with some not included. Seen here are roughly 200,000 clones, around 81% observed once, and the top ten hold 1.5% to 2%. The receptor's source is a man aged 25 to 45 in good health and CMV-seronegative. Material for sequencing was PBMCs.

The CDR3 loop is CASSLDPGLSNWEQYF. The DNA of the CDR3 is TGTGCCAGCAGCTTGGATCCCGGACTGTCTAATTGGGAGCAGTACTTC. This rearrangement joins TRBV5-6 to TRBJ2-7; D is possibly TRBD2 (5 bases). The germline V and J ends were trimmed by 0 bases and 7 bases, with 20 bases remaining between them. The CDR3 totals 16 residues. Per the germline V gene, CDR1 is SGHDT and CDR2 is YYEEEE.